This is a list of T cell receptor beta chains from one sample in a study of response to subunit inactivated influenza vaccine. TCRdb reprocessed the RT-PCR reads with MiXCR, giving one entry per CDR3 protein. The table shows hundreds of thousands of distinct CDR3 sequences, with about a sixth occurring only once. The material sequenced was PBMCs from blood, taken 11 to 12 days after vaccination. The receptors derive from a man aged 50-59 years who received an inactivated influenza vaccine. CDR3s include the opening cysteine and the closing phenylalanine or tryptophan. Each record gives: D gene, clone size, J gene, V gene, CDR3 DNA, CDR3 protein. D genes are given only for firm matches. Not all rows give a size; the values are once, few, many and, for expanded clones, a class.

>TRBD2|few|TRBJ2-7|TRBV4-2
TGTGCCAGCAGCCAAGACCGAGCGGGGGGCCACGAGCAGTACTTC
CASSQDRAGGHEQYF
>.|.|TRBJ2-1|TRBV7-2
TGTGCCAGCAGCTTAGGCCGGGACTTTATGAACAATGAGCAGTTCTTC
CASSLGRDFMNNEQFF
>.|few|TRBJ2-3|TRBV7-2
TGTGCCAGCAGCATCACAGGGAAGGATACGCAGTATTTT
CASSITGKDTQYF
>TRBD1|.|TRBJ2-7|TRBV10-3
TGTGCCTCCTCCGGGACAGACTCCTACGAGCAGTACTTC
CASSGTDSYEQYF
>.|.|TRBJ2-1|TRBV29-1
TGCAGCGTGGCGCGGCGGGAGCAGTTCTTC
CSVARREQFF
>.|few|TRBJ2-3|TRBV2
TGTGCCACCTTAGAGGTAGCGAGACCCACAGATACGCAGTATTTT
CATLEVARPTDTQYF
>TRBD1|.|TRBJ2-7|TRBV7-9
TGTGCCAGCAGCCGCCGACAGGGAAGCTCCTACGAGCAGTACTTC
CASSRRQGSSYEQYF
>.|.|TRBJ2-5|TRBV20-1
TGCAGTGCTAGAGATTTCAGGGTACCCCAAGAGACCCAGTACTTC
CSARDFRVPQETQYF
>.|.|TRBJ2-7|TRBV11-2
TGTGCCAGCAGCTTGGGTGGGGACGCCTACGAGCAGTACTTC
CASSLGGDAYEQYF
>TRBD1|few|TRBJ2-5|TRBV6-5
TGTGCCAGCAGTTACTTTAGGACAGGGTTGGGGGAGACCCAGTACTTC
CASSYFRTGLGETQYF
>.|many|TRBJ2-7|TRBV4-1
TGCGCCAGCAGCCAACCTACAGGCTACGAGCAGTACTTC
CASSQPTGYEQYF
>.|.|TRBJ2-7|TRBV25-1
TGTGCCAGCAGTGAATCCCCAGTAGGCCACGAGCAGTACTTC
CASSESPVGHEQYF
>.|.|TRBJ1-1|TRBV6-1
TGTGCCAGCAGCCGCCTCTCCGCTAACCAAGGGGGCACTGAAGCTTTCTTT
CASSRLSANQGGTEAFF
>.|.|TRBJ2-5|TRBV28
TGTGCCAGCAGGATGGACCGAACGGGGACCCAGTACTTC
CASRMDRTGTQYF
>TRBD2|.|TRBJ2-5|TRBV10-3
TGTGCCTCTCGACCTGGCGGGGGGGAAGAGACCCAGTACTTC
CASRPGGGEETQYF
>.|.|TRBJ2-5|TRBV5-4
TGTGCCAGCAGCTTCAACAGGGAAGAGACCCAGTACTTC
CASSFNREETQYF
>.|.|TRBJ1-1|TRBV28
TGTGCCAGCACTACCTCCGTAGGCACTGAAGCTTTCTTT
CASTTSVGTEAFF
>.|few|TRBJ1-6|TRBV7-9
TGTGCCAGCAGCTTAGACTCCCGGGGTTATAATTCACCCCTCCACTTT
CASSLDSRGYNSPLHF
>.|few|TRBJ2-3|TRBV10-2
TGCGCCAGCAGTGAGTCTCAGAGTACCACTAGCACAGATACGCAGTATTTT
CASSESQSTTSTDTQYF
>.|.|TRBJ2-3|TRBV7-7
TGTGCTAGCAGCTCTGGGGACACCACAGATACGCAGTATTTT
CASSSGDTTDTQYF
>.|many|TRBJ1-5|TRBV7-2
TGTGCCAGCAGCTTAGAGTACAGCTCCAATCAGCCCCAGCATTTT
CASSLEYSSNQPQHF
>TRBD2|few|TRBJ2-2|TRBV6-5
TGTGCCAGCAGTTTACTCGGGAGGGAGGTAACCGGGGAGCTGTTTTTT
CASSLLGREVTGELFF
>.|few|TRBJ2-1|TRBV12-3/TRBV12-4
TGTGCCAGCAGCCGGGACACGGGGAGCTCCTACAATGAGCAGTTCTTC
CASSRDTGSSYNEQFF
>.|few|TRBJ1-1|TRBV29-1
TGCAGCGTGTCACAGCAAGGCACTGAAGCTTTCTTT
CSVSQQGTEAFF
>TRBD2|few|TRBJ2-1|TRBV11-2
TGTGCCAGCAGCTTAGATATAGCGGGGGGAACCTACAATGAGCAGTTCTTC
CASSLDIAGGTYNEQFF
>.|.|TRBJ2-5|TRBV6-1
TGTGCCAGCAGCACGGGGGGCACGGAGACCCAGTACTTC
CASSTGGTETQYF
>TRBD1|many|TRBJ2-5|TRBV12-3/TRBV12-4
TGTGCCAGCAGTTTAGGAGGGGGCGGAGAGACCCAGTACTTC
CASSLGGGGETQYF
>TRBD1|many|TRBJ2-7|TRBV5-1
TGCGCCAGCAGCTCGGACAGGGGGCTCAACGAGCAGTACTTC
CASSSDRGLNEQYF
>.|many|TRBJ1-5|TRBV12-3/TRBV12-4
TGTGCCAGCAGTTTCCGGGAGAGCAATCAGCCCCAGCATTTT
CASSFRESNQPQHF
>.|few|TRBJ2-7|TRBV5-4
TGTGCCAGCAGCTTGGCCGGGGCTGGGCAGGCCTACGAGCAGTACTTC
CASSLAGAGQAYEQYF
>TRBD2|.|TRBJ2-7|TRBV28
TGTGCCGTCACTAGCGGGAGGTCCTCCTACGAGCAGTACTTC
CAVTSGRSSYEQYF
>.|.|TRBJ2-7|TRBV5-1
TGCGCCAGCAGCTGGGGGCCAGGAAATATCTACGAGCAGTACTTC
CASSWGPGNIYEQYF
>TRBD2|few|TRBJ2-1|TRBV3-1
TGTGCCAGCAGCCAAAGCGGGGGGGTCTACAATGAGCAGTTCTTC
CASSQSGGVYNEQFF
>TRBD2|many|TRBJ2-1|TRBV5-1
TGCGCCAGCAGCCGGACTTTATCGCGGGGGGATAATGAGCAGTTCTTC
CASSRTLSRGDNEQFF
>.|few|TRBJ2-5|TRBV5-1
TGCGCCAGCAGCTTGGCCCGGGCAGGGCGAAAAGAGACCCAGTACTTC
CASSLARAGRKETQYF
>.|many|TRBJ2-5|TRBV27
TGTGCCAGCAGTTTAGTGGGCCAAGAGACCCAGTACTTC
CASSLVGQETQYF
>.|few|TRBJ2-7|TRBV2
TGTGCCAGCTCCGGGACGATGGACTACGAGCAGTACTTC
CASSGTMDYEQYF
>TRBD1|few|TRBJ1-2|TRBV7-2
TGTGCCAGCAGCTTAGACAGGGGCCTCTATGGCTACACCTTC
CASSLDRGLYGYTF
>TRBD2|many|TRBJ2-2|TRBV14
TGTGCCAGCAGCCAAGGGGTCGGACTAGCGGACACCGGGGAGCTGTTTTTT
CASSQGVGLADTGELFF
>.|.|TRBJ1-1|TRBV12-3/TRBV12-4
TGTGCCAGCAGTTTCGGGATAACGAACACTGAAGCTTTCTTT
CASSFGITNTEAFF
>TRBD1|few|TRBJ2-7|TRBV20-1
TGCAGTGCTAGGGTACCCGGGACAGGGAGGTCCTACGAGCAGTACTTC
CSARVPGTGRSYEQYF
>.|.|TRBJ2-5|TRBV11-2
TGTGCCAGCAGCTTAGCGGGGCGATTCCAAGAGACCCAGTACTTC
CASSLAGRFQETQYF
>.|.|TRBJ2-3|TRBV7-9
TGTGCCAGCAGCTTAAGGGGGAGTCCAGATACGCAGTATTTT
CASSLRGSPDTQYF
>.|many|TRBJ2-2|TRBV29-1
TGCAGCGTCAGGAGGAACACCGGGGAGCTGTTTTTT
CSVRRNTGELFF
>.|.|TRBJ1-5|TRBV7-2
TGTGCCAGCAGCTCCGGTAGGCCTGCTCAGCCCCAGCATTTT
CASSSGRPAQPQHF
>TRBD2|.|TRBJ2-7|TRBV7-8
TGTGCCAGCAGCGGCCGGGGGGGCGGGAAGCAGTACTTC
CASSGRGGGKQYF
>TRBD2|few|TRBJ2-3|TRBV7-9
TGTGCCGGAAAAGCGGGAAGCACAGATACGCAGTATTTT
CAGKAGSTDTQYF
>TRBD1|few|TRBJ1-1|TRBV28
TGTGCCAGCAGTTTTCTGGACAGGGGGTCTGAAGCTTTCTTT
CASSFLDRGSEAFF
>TRBD2|.|TRBJ2-1|TRBV4-1
TGCGCCAGCAGCCAAGAAACGCAGCGGAGCGGGGCGCAGTTCTTC
CASSQETQRSGAQFF
>.|few|TRBJ1-4|TRBV7-2
TGTGCCAGCAGCCCTCGGGACGGGAATGAAAAACTGTTTTTT
CASSPRDGNEKLFF
>.|many|TRBJ1-1|TRBV5-1
TGCGCCAGCAGCAAGGAGGGCAGGGGAACAGAAGCTTTCTTT
CASSKEGRGTEAFF
>.|.|TRBJ2-7|TRBV3-1
TGTGCCAGCAGCCCTTTGGGAGTATTCAAGGGGCAGTACTTC
CASSPLGVFKGQYF
>TRBD1|many|TRBJ2-3|TRBV6-2/TRBV6-3
TGTGCCAGCAGTTACCCGTCGGCTGAGACAGGGGGCGCGGATACGCAGTATTTT
CASSYPSAETGGADTQYF
>TRBD1|few|TRBJ2-5|TRBV28
TGTGCCAGCAGTTCCCAATCGACAGGGGGCTGGGTAGAGACCCAGTACTTC
CASSSQSTGGWVETQYF
>.|many|TRBJ2-1|TRBV5-1
TGCGCCAGCAGCTTGAATTCCGGGGGCTCCTACAATGAGCAGTTCTTC
CASSLNSGGSYNEQFF